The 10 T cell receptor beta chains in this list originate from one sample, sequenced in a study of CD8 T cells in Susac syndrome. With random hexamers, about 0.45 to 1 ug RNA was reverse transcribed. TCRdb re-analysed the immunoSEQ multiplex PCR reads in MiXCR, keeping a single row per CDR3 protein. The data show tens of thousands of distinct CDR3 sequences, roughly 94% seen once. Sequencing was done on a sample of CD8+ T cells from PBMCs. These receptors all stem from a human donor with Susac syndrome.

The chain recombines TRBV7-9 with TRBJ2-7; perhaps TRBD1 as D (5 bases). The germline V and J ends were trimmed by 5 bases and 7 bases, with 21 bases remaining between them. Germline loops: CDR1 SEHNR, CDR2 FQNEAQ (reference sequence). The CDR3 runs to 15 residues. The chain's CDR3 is CASSPPDSPRSEQYF. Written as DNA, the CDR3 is TGTGCCAGCAGCCCTCCTGACAGCCCCCGGAGTGAGCAGTACTTC.

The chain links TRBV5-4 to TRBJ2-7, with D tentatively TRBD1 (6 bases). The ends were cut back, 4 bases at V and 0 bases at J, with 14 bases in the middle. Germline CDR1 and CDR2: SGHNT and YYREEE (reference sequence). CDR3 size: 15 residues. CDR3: CASSGGTTPSYEQYF. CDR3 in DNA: TGTGCCAGCAGCGGGGGCACTACCCCCTCCTACGAGCAGTACTTC.

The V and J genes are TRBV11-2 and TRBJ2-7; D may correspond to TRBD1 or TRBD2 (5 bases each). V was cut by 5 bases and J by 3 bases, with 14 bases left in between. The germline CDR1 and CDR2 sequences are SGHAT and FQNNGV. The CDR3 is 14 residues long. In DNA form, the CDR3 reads TGTGCCAGCAGCGAGTTGAGGGGACGCTACGAGCAGTACTTC. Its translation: CASSELRGRYEQYF.

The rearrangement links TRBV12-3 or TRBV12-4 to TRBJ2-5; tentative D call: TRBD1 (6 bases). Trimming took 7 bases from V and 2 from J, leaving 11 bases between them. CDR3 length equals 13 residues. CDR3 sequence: CASKGVEQETQYF. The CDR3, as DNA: TGTGCCAGCAAGGGGGTGGAGCAAGAGACCCAGTACTTC.

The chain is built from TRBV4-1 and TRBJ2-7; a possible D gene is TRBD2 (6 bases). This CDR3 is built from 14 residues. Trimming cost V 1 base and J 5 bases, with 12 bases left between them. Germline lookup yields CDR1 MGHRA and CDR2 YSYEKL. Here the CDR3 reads CASSQVAGIDEQYF. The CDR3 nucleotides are TGCGCCAGCAGCCAAGTTGCGGGAATCGACGAGCAGTACTTC.

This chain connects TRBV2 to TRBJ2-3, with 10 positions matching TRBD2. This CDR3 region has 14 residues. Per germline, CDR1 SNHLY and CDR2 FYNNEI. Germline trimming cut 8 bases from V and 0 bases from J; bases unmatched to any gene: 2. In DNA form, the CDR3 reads TGTGCCAGCCTGACTAGCGGGAGCACAGATACGCAGTATTTT. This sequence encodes CASLTSGSTDTQYF.

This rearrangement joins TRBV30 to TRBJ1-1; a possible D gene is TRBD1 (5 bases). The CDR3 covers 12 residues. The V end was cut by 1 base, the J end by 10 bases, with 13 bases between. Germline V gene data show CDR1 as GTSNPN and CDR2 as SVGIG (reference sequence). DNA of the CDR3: TGTGCCTGGAGTGAAGGAGGGGCGGCAGCTTTCTTT. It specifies CAWSEGGAAAFF.

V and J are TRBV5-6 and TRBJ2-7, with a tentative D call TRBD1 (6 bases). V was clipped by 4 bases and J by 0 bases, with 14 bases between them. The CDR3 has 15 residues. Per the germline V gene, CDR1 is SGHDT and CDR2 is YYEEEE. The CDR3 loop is CASSTGTRGSYEQYF. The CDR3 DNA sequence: TGTGCCAGCAGCACCGGGACCAGGGGCTCCTACGAGCAGTACTTC. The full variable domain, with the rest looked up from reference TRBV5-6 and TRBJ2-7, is DAGVTQSPTHLIKTRGQQVTLRCSPKSGHDTVSWYQQALGQGPQFIFQYYEEEERQRGNFPDRFSGHQFPNYSSELNVNALLLGDSALYLCASSTGTRGSYEQYFGPGTRLTVT.

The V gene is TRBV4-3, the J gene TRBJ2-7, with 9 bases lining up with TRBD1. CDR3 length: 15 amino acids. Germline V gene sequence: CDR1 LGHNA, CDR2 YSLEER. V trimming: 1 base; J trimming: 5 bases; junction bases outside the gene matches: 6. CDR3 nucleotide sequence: TGCGCCAGCAGCCAAGGTACAGGGGGCGCACACGAGCAGTACTTC. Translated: CASSQGTGGAHEQYF.

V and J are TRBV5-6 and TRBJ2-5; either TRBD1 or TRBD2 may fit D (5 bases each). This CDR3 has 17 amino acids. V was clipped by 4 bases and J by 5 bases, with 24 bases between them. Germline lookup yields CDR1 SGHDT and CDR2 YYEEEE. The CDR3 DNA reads TGTGCCAGCAGCCCGGCCCGGGACCGCAGTCCAGAGGAGACCCAGTACTTC. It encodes CASSPARDRSPEETQYF.